Below are 7 T cell receptor beta chains sequenced from a single sample in a study of cytomegalovirus exposure and HLA in healthy donors. Assay: immunoSEQ multiplex PCR; the TCRdb copy retains only in-frame clones and omits some. The sample lists roughly 220,000 clones, 75% to 95% occurring once. Material: PBMCs. These receptors all come from a young woman in good health and CMV-seronegative.

This chain joins TRBV6-1 and TRBJ1-2; D is perhaps TRBD1 (5 bases). This CDR3 has 14 residues. Germline CDR1 and CDR2: MNHNS and SASEGT. Trimming took 1 base from V and 1 from J, leaving 7 bases between them. The CDR3 protein is CASSEGGDNYGYTF. Written as DNA, the CDR3 is TGTGCCAGCAGTGAAGGGGGGGATAACTATGGCTACACCTTC.

The J gene is TRBJ1-3, the V gene TRBV19; no clear D. This CDR3 region has 12 residues. V was cut by 7 bases and J by 2 bases, with 6 bases left in between. Germline CDR1 and CDR2: LNHDA and SQIVND (reference sequence). The CDR3 is CASTETGNTIYF. The CDR3 DNA reads TGTGCCAGTACGGAGACTGGAAACACCATATATTTT.

This sequence joins TRBV4-2 and TRBJ2-1; 7 bases agree with TRBD2. This CDR3 spans 15 amino acids. V shed 2 bases and J 3 bases; nucleotides not matched to a gene: 4. Looked up from germline, CDR1 is LGHNA and CDR2 is YNFKEQ. The CDR3 reads CASSQRASGYNEQFF. Here the CDR3 DNA reads TGTGCCAGCAGCCAAAGGGCTAGCGGCTACAATGAGCAGTTCTTC.

The chain joins TRBV29-1 to TRBJ1-3; TRBD1 might be the D (6 bases). The CDR3 has 15 amino acids. V was cut by 1 base and J by 6 bases, with 16 bases left in between. Per the germline V gene, CDR1 is SQVTM and CDR2 is ANQGSEA. For the CDR3, the DNA is TGCAGCGTTGAAGGTGCTCCGGGGGGCCTAAACACCATATATTTT. Its protein product is CSVEGAPGGLNTIYF.

The chain employs TRBV19 and TRBJ1-5, with TRBD1 matching over 8 bases. Germline assignment: CDR1 LNHDA and CDR2 SQIVND (reference sequence). CDR3 size: 15 residues. V dropped 3 bases and J dropped 1; count of bases not matched to a gene: 2. The CDR3 region has the DNA TGTGCCAGTAGTATTGGACAGGGAAGCAATCAGCCCCAGCATTTT. Protein: CASSIGQGSNQPQHF.

The chain links TRBV7-9 to TRBJ2-7; 10 bases agree with TRBD2. V lost 1 base to trimming and J lost 3 bases; unmatched junction nucleotides: 6. This CDR3 region has 16 residues. The germline V gene encodes CDR1 SEHNR and CDR2 FQNEAQ (reference sequence). This CDR3 reads CASSLGSLAGDYEQYF. CDR3 DNA sequence: TGTGCCAGCAGCTTAGGCTCTCTAGCGGGAGACTACGAGCAGTACTTC.

This chain uses TRBV2 with TRBJ1-2; D uncertain. The CDR3 runs 13 residues. Trimming left V 9 bases short and J 2 bases short, with 13 bases between. Germline lookup yields CDR1 SNHLY and CDR2 FYNNEI. CDR3 protein: CARTNRRNYGYTF. CDR3 DNA: TGTGCCAGAACCAACAGAAGGAACTATGGCTACACCTTC.